A single sample gave rise to the 19 T cell receptor beta chains below, sequenced in a study of blood T cell repertoires in COVID-19. Profiled with immunoSEQ multiplex PCR; TCRdb holds only in-frame clones, not every one. The repertoire holds around 180,000 clones, with about 80% as singletons. The sample comprised peripheral blood. The receptors were sampled from a human donor in a cohort sampled during active COVID-19.

The V and J genes are TRBV18 and TRBJ1-1; D is perhaps TRBD1 (5 bases). V lost 2 bases, J lost 0 bases, and 10 bases lay in between. The CDR3 is 15 residues long. The germline gives CDR1 KGHSH, CDR2 LQKENI. In DNA form, the CDR3 reads TGTGCCAGCTCACCATGGACAAGCCTGAACACTGAAGCTTTCTTT. This translates into CASSPWTSLNTEAFF. Using reference TRBV18 and TRBJ1-1 for the parts outside the CDR3, the full variable domain is NAGVMQNPRHLVRRRGQEARLRCSPMKGHSHVYWYRQLPEEGLKFMVYLQKENIIDESGMPKERFSAEFPKEGPSILRIQQVVRGDSAAYFCASSPWTSLNTEAFFGQGTRLTVV.

The gene calls are TRBV10-2 and TRBJ1-4; possibly TRBD1 for D (6 bases). The V end was cut by 6 bases, the J end by 7 bases, with 12 bases between. This CDR3 comprises 13 residues. CDR1 WSHSY and CDR2 SAAADI come from the germline V gene. DNA of the CDR3: TGCGCCAGCAGGGGGGCGGTGGGTGAAAAACTGTTTTTT. Translating gives CASRGAVGEKLFF.

The chain has TRBV27 and TRBJ1-1, with a tentative D call TRBD1 (5 bases). The germline V gene has CDR1 MNHEY and CDR2 SMNVEV (reference sequence). Trimming removed 5 bases at V and 3 bases at J, with 13 bases between. This CDR3 has 14 residues. CDR3 nucleotide sequence: TGTGCCAGCAGTCTCGGGGGATACTACACTGAAGCTTTCTTT. This gives the protein CASSLGGYYTEAFF.

The chain links TRBV6-2 or TRBV6-3 to TRBJ2-7; 9 bases agree with TRBD1. The junction had 16 bases not matched to a gene; V was cut back by 5 bases and J by 2 bases. The V gene's germline CDR1 is MNHEY and CDR2 SVGEGT. The CDR3 is made up of 18 amino acids. CDR3 nucleotide sequence: TGTGCCAGCAGTAAACCGGGACAGGGCGTGTTCGTTGCCTACGAGCAGTACTTC. The encoded protein is CASSKPGQGVFVAYEQYF.

The V and J genes are TRBV10-3 and TRBJ2-6; the match to TRBD1 covers 10 bases. Unmatched junction bases numbered 5, after V lost 5 bases and J lost 1 base. CDR3 length equals 17 residues. Germline CDR1 reads ENHRY; CDR2 reads SYGVKD. CDR3 nucleotides: TGTGCCATCAGTACGGGACAGGGGATGTCTGGGGCCAACGTCCTGACTTTC. It translates to CAISTGQGMSGANVLTF.

The chain joins TRBV19 to TRBJ2-7; D gene unclear. Germline V CDR1 and CDR2: LNHDA, SQIVND (reference sequence). Trimming stripped 5 bases from V and 2 bases from J, with 7 bases between. The CDR3 contains 12 residues. This CDR3 reads CASSATPYEQYF. The CDR3 DNA is TGTGCCAGTAGTGCTACCCCCTACGAGCAGTACTTC.

Only one count was recorded for this clone. The rearrangement joins TRBV9 to TRBJ1-2; D is unclear. CDR3 length: 14 residues. The V end lost 4 bases, the J end lost 4 bases, and 14 bases lay between the germline ends. In germline, CDR1 is SGDLS, CDR2 YYNGEE. CDR3 protein: CASSPALSGYGYTF. For the CDR3, the DNA is TGTGCCAGCAGCCCGGCTCTATCGGGCTATGGCTACACCTTC.

V and J are TRBV7-8 and TRBJ2-7, with 9 positions matching TRBD1. Unmatched junction bases numbered 3, after V lost 0 bases and J lost 3 bases. Per the germline V gene, CDR1 is SGHVS and CDR2 is FQNEAQ. The CDR3 is made up of 15 amino acids. The CDR3 nucleotides are TGTGCCAGCAGCTTAGCGGACAGGGGCTACTACGAGCAGTACTTC. Its protein product is CASSLADRGYYEQYF.

The chain recombines TRBV5-5 with TRBJ2-2; D not certain. The germline CDR1 and CDR2 sequences are SGHKS and YYEKEE (reference sequence). CDR3 length: 12 amino acids. With 5 bases removed from V and 6 bases from J, the gap between germline ends came to 8 bases. CDR3 sequence reads: CASRLLPGELFF. The DNA for the CDR3 is TGTGCCAGCAGACTTCTGCCCGGGGAGCTGTTTTTT.

This chain joins TRBV6-6 and TRBJ1-5; D gene ambiguous. Trimming shortened V by 5 bases and J by 0 bases, and 5 bases separated the two germline ends. CDR1 and CDR2 from the germline V gene are MNHNY and SVGAGI (reference sequence). The CDR3 is 13 residues long. The CDR3 DNA reads as TGTGCCAGCAGTGCTAATAGCAATCAGCCCCAGCATTTT. Residues: CASSANSNQPQHF.

The V gene is TRBV11-2, the J gene TRBJ1-2, with a weak D call TRBD1 (5 bases). Germline V CDR1 and CDR2: SGHAT, FQNNGV. The V end was cut by 3 bases, the J end by 4 bases, with 9 bases between. The CDR3 covers 13 residues. The CDR3 DNA follows: TGTGCCAGCAGCTTGAGGGGAGGCTATGGCTACACCTTC. This sequence encodes CASSLRGGYGYTF.

The CDR3: CASSRPGTRDEQYF. The CDR3 DNA reads TGTGCCAGCAGCCGCCCTGGTACCAGGGACGAGCAGTACTTC. The V and J genes are TRBV5-4 and TRBJ2-7; maybe TRBD1 (5 bases). The CDR3 is made up of 14 amino acids. Germline loops: CDR1 SGHNT, CDR2 YYREEE (reference sequence). Trimming shortened V by 4 bases and J by 5 bases, and 16 bases separated the two germline ends. Full variable domain (remainder filled in from reference TRBV5-4 and TRBJ2-7): ETGVTQSPTHLIKTRGQQVTLRCSSQSGHNTVSWYQQALGQGPQFIFQYYREEENGRGNFPPRFSGLQFPNYSSELNVNALELDDSALYLCASSRPGTRDEQYFGPGTRLTVT.

The chain joins TRBV3-1 (or the pseudogene TRBV3-2) to TRBJ2-1; possible D gene TRBD1, 6 bases. Germline loops: CDR1 LGHDT, CDR2 YNNKEL (reference sequence). This CDR3 has 13 residues. V was shortened by 0 bases and J by 8 bases, with 8 bases between the two germline ends. The CDR3 spells CASSQDRGDEQFF. The CDR3 DNA follows: TGTGCCAGCAGCCAAGACAGGGGCGATGAGCAGTTCTTC.

This chain uses TRBV25-1 with TRBJ2-5; 12 bases fit TRBD1. Unmatched junction bases numbered 10, after V lost 5 bases and J lost 9 bases. CDR3 length: 15 amino acids. Germline assignment: CDR1 MGHDK and CDR2 SYGVNS. The chain's CDR3 is CASSFVEGQGASQYF. CDR3 nucleotide sequence: TGTGCCAGCAGTTTTGTCGAGGGACAGGGGGCGTCCCAGTACTTC.

This clone was observed a handful of times. The chain carries TRBV7-9 and TRBJ1-2; D ambiguous. The V and J ends lost 5 bases and 6 bases respectively, with 16 bases between them. Looked up from germline, CDR1 is SEHNR and CDR2 is FQNEAQ (reference sequence). The CDR3 extends over 14 amino acids. The CDR3 loop is CASSNPPGGDGYTF. CDR3 nucleotides: TGTGCCAGCAGCAACCCTCCAGGCGGGGATGGCTACACCTTC. Based on the CDR3 plus reference TRBV7-9 and TRBJ1-2, the full variable domain is DTGVSQNPRHKITKRGQNVTFRCDPISEHNRLYWYRQTLGQGPEFLTYFQNEAQLEKSRLLSDRFSAERPKGSFSTLEIQRTEQGDSAMYLCASSNPPGGDGYTFGSGTRLTVV.

The chain joins TRBV5-6 to TRBJ1-4; 7 nucleotides agree with TRBD1. The V gene's germline CDR1 is SGHDT and CDR2 YYEEEE. V lost 4 bases, J lost 7 bases, and 10 bases stayed unmatched. The CDR3 is 15 amino acids. In DNA, the CDR3 is TGTGCCAGCAGCACCCGGACAGGCGACGGTGAAAAACTGTTTTTT. This encodes CASSTRTGDGEKLFF.

This sequence joins TRBV5-8 and TRBJ2-3; 7 bases align to TRBD2. The trim removed 3 bases at V and 1 base at J, leaving 5 bases unmatched. The CDR3 runs 15 residues. CDR1 and CDR2 (germline): SGHTS, YDEGEE. CDR3 amino acids: CASSSSGVGTDTQYF. The CDR3, as DNA: TGTGCCAGCAGCTCGAGCGGGGTGGGCACAGATACGCAGTATTTT.

This sequence joins TRBV2 and TRBJ1-2, with 7 nucleotides matching TRBD1. V lost 6 bases to trimming and J lost 2 bases; unmatched junction nucleotides: 9. Germline V lookup: CDR1 SNHLY, CDR2 FYNNEI. This CDR3 has 15 amino acids. This CDR3 reads CASRTGTAVNYGYTF. For the CDR3, the DNA is TGTGCCAGCAGAACCGGGACAGCGGTCAACTATGGCTACACCTTC.

CDR3 residues: CAISSAAYRDTEAFF. The CDR3 DNA follows: TGTGCCATCAGCTCAGCGGCCTACAGGGACACTGAAGCTTTCTTT. V gene TRBV10-3 combines with J gene TRBJ1-1, with D tentatively TRBD1 (6 bases). V was cut by 6 bases and J by 3 bases, with 17 bases left in between. The CDR3 loop spans 15 amino acids. Looked up from germline, CDR1 is ENHRY and CDR2 is SYGVKD.